This T cell receptor beta chain was retrieved from a study of CXCR3-negative and CXCR3-positive naive CD8 T cells. On the study more broadly: A total of 150 million or so TRB reads was generated, with about 1.5 +/- 0.3 million per library.

Study outcomes and limitations: Greater hydrophobicity was found in TRB CDR3s of CXCR3-positive naive cells than of CXCR3-negative naive cells.

Germline CDR1 ENHRY, CDR2 SYGVKD. The CDR3 loop spans 16 amino acids. The authors prepared UMI-labeled TRB cDNA libraries by 5' RACE. From its re-call of the 5' RACE reads, TCRdb lists each CDR3 protein once, without DNA. This table lists more than 70,000 distinct CDR3 sequences. With respect to this clonotype: Its target is not known.

The sequenced sample consisted of naive CXCR3+ CD8+ T cells from blood. Subset of the sample: CD45RO-CCR7+CD27+CD95- naive CD8+ T cells expressing CXCR3 (TNR3+). The TCR sequence derives from a human donor in good health. Some clones in this sample may be carry-over from other donors' samples. The chain recombines TRBV10-3 with TRBJ2-1; the D call from TCRdb, TRBD1, cannot be confirmed without DNA. CDR3: CAISEDRDRVYNEQFF.